Below, 12 T cell receptor beta chains from the same sample are listed, as sequenced in a study of blood T cells in healthy people across ages. With a J-beta primer mix and a sample-barcoded 5' primer, a second PCR ran roughly 6 to 12 cycles. From the 5' RACE reads, TCRdb called clonotypes with MiXCR, one entry per CDR3 protein. The table has about 1.7 million distinct CDR3 sequences, over 25% seen once; the top ten hold 7.7%. The sample consisted of blood. The receptors stem from a woman aged 30 to 39 in good health.

This clonotype showed up just a few times. The chain uses TRBV12-3 or TRBV12-4 and TRBJ2-7; 8 nucleotides agree with TRBD1. J lost 2 bases, V lost 7 bases, and 7 bases had no gene match. The CDR3 consists of 14 residues. The CDR3: CASNRQGTPYEQYF. In nucleotides, the CDR3 is TGTGCCAGCAATAGACAGGGGACACCCTACGAGCAGTACTTC.

The chain joins TRBV5-1 to TRBJ1-1, with TRBD1 as a possible D gene (6 bases). V was shortened by 4 bases and J by 1 base, with 14 bases between the two germline ends. Per germline, CDR1 SGHRS and CDR2 YFSETQ. The CDR3 contains 15 residues. This CDR3 is CASSPTWGQNTEAFF. The DNA for the CDR3 is TGCGCCAGCAGCCCTACATGGGGGCAGAACACTGAAGCTTTCTTT.

This clonotype has only a few counts. V and J are TRBV4-3 and TRBJ1-1; a weak D match, TRBD1 (6 bases). V gave up 0 bases and J gave up 6 bases, with 11 bases separating them. From germline, CDR1 is LGHNA and CDR2 YSLEER. The CDR3 spans 14 residues. The chain's CDR3 is CASSQEGGTSEAFF. The CDR3 DNA reads TGCGCCAGCAGCCAAGAAGGGGGGACATCTGAAGCTTTCTTT.

V is TRBV20-1 and J is TRBJ2-4, with a tentative D call TRBD2 (6 bases). Trimming removed 6 bases from V and 1 base from J, with 16 bases in between. The CDR3 is 15 amino acids. Germline V lookup: CDR1 DFQATT, CDR2 SNEGSKA (reference sequence). DNA of the CDR3: TGCAGTGCCCCAGCCGGGGGACTGGCCAAAAACATTCAGTACTTC. It yields the protein CSAPAGGLAKNIQYF.

The V gene is TRBV6-2 or TRBV6-3, the J gene TRBJ1-1, with D tentatively TRBD1 (5 bases). The germline gives CDR1 MNHEY, CDR2 SVGEGT. The CDR3 spans 14 residues. The V gene lost 6 bases and the J gene lost 1 base, with 12 bases spanning the gap. The CDR3 protein is CASRLGTENTEAFF. CDR3 DNA sequence: TGTGCCAGCAGGCTAGGGACGGAGAACACTGAAGCTTTCTTT.

The chain links TRBV6-2 or TRBV6-3 to TRBJ2-1; TRBD2 matches 7 bases. J gave up 0 bases and V 5 bases, and 7 bases lay outside the gene matches. There are 16 residues in the CDR3. Germline V gene sequence: CDR1 MNHEY, CDR2 SVGEGT. Here the CDR3 reads CASSDTSASSYNEQFF. CDR3 sequence (DNA): TGTGCCAGCAGTGATACTAGCGCCAGCTCCTACAATGAGCAGTTCTTC.

About this clonotype itself: A single base separates this from a much larger clone, so it may be a read error. The J gene is TRBJ2-7, the V gene TRBV7-9, with D perhaps matching TRBD1 (6 bases). This CDR3 spans 14 amino acids. Germline CDR1 and CDR2: SEHNR and FQNEAQ (reference sequence). The CDR3 sequence: CACSNRDSAYEQYF. DNA of the CDR3: TGTGCCTGCAGCAACAGGGATTCCGCCTACGAGCAGTACTTC.

This chain connects TRBV11-2 to TRBJ1-2, with D possibly TRBD1 on 6 matching bases. The V and J ends lost 6 bases and 6 bases respectively, with 17 bases between them. The CDR3 runs to 14 residues. Germline V gene lookup returns CDR1 SGHAT and CDR2 FQNNGV. CDR3 nucleotide sequence: TGTGCCAGCAGGCTAGTGGGGGGCAGGAATGGCTACACCTTC. Protein: CASRLVGGRNGYTF.

There are many counts of this clonotype. The chain uses TRBV7-9 and TRBJ2-5; D not resolved. Germline-derived CDR1 and CDR2 are SEHNR and FQNEAQ (reference sequence). This CDR3 region has 15 residues. V was cut by 7 bases and J by 5 bases, with 20 bases left in between. CDR3 amino acids: CASTTDPTSGETQYF. CDR3 nucleotides: TGTGCCAGCACTACTGATCCAACCTCCGGGGAGACCCAGTACTTC.

This sequence joins TRBV15 and TRBJ2-1; 11 bases match TRBD1. This CDR3 region has 14 residues. Germline values: CDR1 LNHNV, CDR2 YYDKDF (reference sequence). Unmatched junction bases numbered 4, after V lost 5 bases and J lost 7 bases. The CDR3 DNA reads as TGTGCCACCAGCTTTGGGACAGGGGGTAATGAGCAGTTCTTC. Its protein product is CATSFGTGGNEQFF.

In the case of this clonotype: A junction boundary mismatches the germline segment, possibly from a read error. V is TRBV29-1 and J is TRBJ1-2, with D uncertain. The CDR3 is 11 residues long. The germline CDR1 and CDR2 sequences are SQVTM and ANQGSEA. In nucleotides, the CDR3 is TGCAGCGGAAGGTTCCCCAAGGGCCTCACTTTC. It yields the protein CSGRFPKGLTF.

This clonotype has a count of ten or more. The chain joins TRBV14 to TRBJ2-7, with D maybe TRBD2 (6 bases). Germline lookup yields CDR1 SGHDN and CDR2 FVKESK. The CDR3 extends over 14 amino acids. Trimming removed 4 bases at V and 5 bases at J, with 15 bases between. Here the CDR3 reads CASSRLRGFDEQYF. The CDR3 DNA is TGTGCCAGCAGCCGCCTCCGGGGGTTCGACGAGCAGTACTTC.